The 17 T cell receptor beta chains below were found in one sample sequenced in a study of cytotoxic CD8 clonotypes in ibrutinib-treated CLL. Generated by immunoSEQ multiplex PCR, the TCRdb table keeps only in-frame clones and is missing some. This table has some 200,000 clones, about two thirds appearing once. The sequences come from PBMCs, collected after 24 months of ibrutinib treatment. The receptors stem from a human donor with chronic lymphocytic leukemia.

The V gene is TRBV5-1, the J gene TRBJ2-1; D may be TRBD1 or TRBD2 (5 bases each). V was pared by 4 bases and J by 9 bases, with 11 bases between. The germline V gene encodes CDR1 SGHRS and CDR2 YFSETQ. The CDR3 contains 12 residues. The DNA of the CDR3 is TGCGCCAGCAGCGTGCAGGGACCTGAGCAGTTCTTC. This translates into CASSVQGPEQFF.

The V gene is TRBV30, the J gene TRBJ2-3; TRBD2 agrees at 7 bases. With 0 bases clipped from V and 0 bases from J, the junction kept 6 bases outside the gene matches. The germline V gene has CDR1 GTSNPN and CDR2 SVGIG (reference sequence). CDR3 size: 16 residues. This chain's CDR3 is CAWSVGLAVSTDTQYF. The CDR3 bases are TGTGCCTGGAGTGTCGGGCTAGCGGTGAGCACAGATACGCAGTATTTT.

This clone was picked up one time. This chain links TRBV28 with TRBJ2-7; 8 bases match TRBD1. This CDR3 is 14 amino acids long. Germline CDR1 MDHEN, CDR2 SYDVKM. J lost 5 bases, V lost 5 bases, and 8 bases had no gene match. CDR3 loop: CASSPDRVINEQYF. The CDR3 DNA follows: TGTGCCAGCAGTCCGGACAGGGTTATCAACGAGCAGTACTTC. Full variable domain (remainder filled in from reference TRBV28 and TRBJ2-7): DVKVTQSSRYLVKRTGEKVFLECVQDMDHENMFWYRQDPGLGLRLIYFSYDVKMKEKGDIPEGYSVSREKKERFSLILESASTNQTSMYLCASSPDRVINEQYFGPGTRLTVT.

The genes are TRBV29-1 and TRBJ1-1; tentatively, D is TRBD1 (6 bases). This CDR3 comprises 12 residues. Trimming left V 5 bases short and J 1 base short, with 8 bases between. Per the germline V gene, CDR1 is SQVTM and CDR2 is ANQGSEA. The CDR3 region is CSVQGKNTEAFF. In DNA, the CDR3 is TGCAGCGTTCAGGGGAAGAACACTGAAGCTTTCTTT. The variable domain in full, completed from reference TRBV29-1 and TRBJ1-1, reads SAVISQKPSRDICQRGTSLTIQCQVDSQVTMMFWYRQQPGQSLTLIATANQGSEATYESGFVIDKFPISRPNLTFSTLTVSNMSPEDSSIYLCSVQGKNTEAFFGQGTRLTVV.

The chain combines TRBV9 with TRBJ2-6, with D uncertain. This CDR3 contains 14 residues. The V gene's germline CDR1 is SGDLS and CDR2 YYNGEE. Trimming removed 0 bases at V and 0 bases at J, with 1 base between. The CDR3 protein is CASSVDSGANVLTF. As DNA, the CDR3 is TGTGCCAGCAGCGTAGACTCTGGGGCCAACGTCCTGACTTTC. The full variable domain, in which reference TRBV9 and TRBJ2-6 provide the parts outside the CDR3, is DSGVTQTPKHLITATGQRVTLRCSPRSGDLSVYWYQQSLDQGLQFLIQYYNGEERAKGNILERFSAQQFPDLHSELNLSSLELGDSALYFCASSVDSGANVLTFGAGSRLTVL.

The V gene is TRBV7-9, the J gene TRBJ1-1; no definite D call. This CDR3 has 14 amino acids. Germline V gives CDR1 SEHNR, CDR2 FQNEAQ (reference sequence). Trimming removed 3 bases at V and 10 bases at J, with 18 bases between. The CDR3 coding sequence is TGTGCCAGCAGCTTCGGTCCGGAGGAGTCGTTAGCTTTCTTT. Its translation is CASSFGPEESLAFF. Looking up the rest from reference TRBV7-9 and TRBJ1-1 gives the full variable domain: DTGVSQNPRHKITKRGQNVTFRCDPISEHNRLYWYRQTLGQGPEFLTYFQNEAQLEKSRLLSDRFSAERPKGSFSTLEIQRTEQGDSAMYLCASSFGPEESLAFFGQGTRLTVV.

The chain joins TRBV5-1 to TRBJ1-1, with D uncertain. The CDR3 runs 13 residues. The ends were cut back, 0 bases at V and 3 bases at J, with 6 bases in the middle. CDR1 and CDR2 from the germline V gene are SGHRS and YFSETQ. The CDR3 reads CASSLAGDTEAFF. The CDR3 nucleotides read TGCGCCAGCAGCTTGGCCGGGGACACTGAAGCTTTCTTT.

V is TRBV30 and J is TRBJ2-3; 7 nucleotides match TRBD2. In germline, CDR1 is GTSNPN, CDR2 SVGIG (reference sequence). After removal of 7 bases from V and 0 bases from J, the junction contained 4 bases not matched to a gene. The CDR3 runs 13 residues. DNA for the CDR3: TGTGCCTTAGCGGGCAGTAGCACAGATACGCAGTATTTT. Protein product: CALAGSSTDTQYF.

The chain has TRBV9 and TRBJ2-1; 14 positions agree with TRBD2. Germline CDR1 is SGDLS and CDR2 is YYNGEE. The CDR3 consists of 19 residues. V gave up 4 bases and J gave up 0 bases; unmatched junction bases: 9. CDR3 sequence: CASSPRLAGGVSSYNEQFF. The CDR3 coding sequence is TGTGCCAGCAGCCCCCGACTAGCGGGAGGGGTGAGCTCCTACAATGAGCAGTTCTTC.

This clone has just a few counts. The gene calls are TRBV19 and TRBJ1-2; D is uncertain. The CDR3 sequence is 12 residues long. Germline CDR1 LNHDA, CDR2 SQIVND (reference sequence). Trimming took 4 bases from V and 4 from J, leaving 7 bases between them. CDR3 residues: CASSTTAYGYTF. The CDR3 nucleotides read TGTGCCAGTAGTACAACTGCCTATGGCTACACCTTC.

This clone was detected a few times. The chain has TRBV27 and TRBJ2-7, with TRBD2 matching over 13 bases. This CDR3 is built from 14 residues. J gave up 5 bases and V 5 bases, and 3 bases lay outside the gene matches. The germline gives CDR1 MNHEY, CDR2 SMNVEV (reference sequence). In nucleotides, the CDR3 is TGTGCCAGCAGTCACGGACTAGCGGGAGACGAGCAGTACTTC. This codes for CASSHGLAGDEQYF.

The chain is built from TRBV18 and TRBJ1-1; TRBD1 might be the D (6 bases). This CDR3 comprises 15 residues. Germline CDR1 is KGHSH and CDR2 is LQKENI. Trimming left V 5 bases short and J 0 bases short, with 13 bases between. CDR3 nucleotides: TGTGCCAGCTCAGCATCAGGGGCGATGAACACTGAAGCTTTCTTT. It specifies CASSASGAMNTEAFF.

This sequence joins TRBV4-1 and TRBJ1-1; tentative D call: TRBD1 (5 bases). CDR1 and CDR2 from the germline V gene are MGHRA and YSYEKL. The CDR3 is made up of 15 amino acids. Trimming shortened V by 4 bases and J by 4 bases, and 16 bases separated the two germline ends. The CDR3 reads CASSPPHQGGTEAFF. For the CDR3, the DNA is TGCGCCAGCAGCCCCCCCCACCAGGGAGGCACTGAAGCTTTCTTT.

Comment on this clone: At one end the junction does not follow the germline gene, possibly because of a read error. The J gene is TRBJ2-5, the V gene TRBV7-7, with 10 bases aligning to TRBD2. The germline CDR1 and CDR2 sequences are SSHAT and FNYEAQ (reference sequence). The CDR3 has 14 amino acids. The CDR3 loop reads CASSVAGGQETQYF. CDR3 sequence (DNA): TGTGCTAGCAGCGTAGCGGGAGGCCAAGAGACCCAGTACTTC. Variable domain in full (rest from reference TRBV7-7 and TRBJ2-5): GAGVSQSPRYKVTKRGQDVTLRCDPISSHATLYWYQQALGQGPEFLTYFNYEAQPDKSGLPSDRFSAERPEGSISTLTIQRTEQRDSAMYRCASSVAGGQETQYFGPGTRLLVL.

The chain combines TRBV11-2 with TRBJ2-1; D may be TRBD2 (5 bases). The CDR3 totals 16 residues. Germline-derived CDR1 and CDR2 are SGHAT and FQNNGV. V lost 4 bases, J lost 6 bases, and 19 bases lay in between. DNA of the CDR3: TGTGCCAGCAGCTCTCTTCTAGCCAGCGGCCTCAATGAGCAGTTCTTC. Encoded protein: CASSSLLASGLNEQFF.

The chain links TRBV5-4 to TRBJ1-5; D unresolved. V lost 2 bases to trimming and J lost 2 bases, with 14 bases between them. The CDR3 is 16 amino acids. In germline, CDR1 is SGHNT, CDR2 YYREEE (reference sequence). The CDR3 coding sequence is TGTGCCAGCAGCTTACCAACAGCTTCGGGCAATCAGCCCCAGCATTTT. Translating gives CASSLPTASGNQPQHF.

This clone was observed a few times. The V gene is TRBV9, the J gene TRBJ2-1, with D hard to call. V dropped 4 bases and J dropped 7 bases, with 9 bases sitting between them. The CDR3 totals 12 residues. Germline CDR1 and CDR2: SGDLS and YYNGEE. The CDR3 loop is CASSLVGNEQFF. In nucleotides, the CDR3 is TGTGCCAGCAGCCTAGTTGGTAATGAGCAGTTCTTC.